These T cell receptor beta chains were read from a single sample in a study of blood T cells in healthy people across ages. Using its own MiXCR run on the 5' RACE reads, TCRdb lists one record per CDR3 protein. The sample holds about a million distinct CDR3 sequences, roughly two fifths seen once. Source material: blood. Receptor source: a young man in good health. Both conserved end residues are part of each CDR3. A D gene is named only where the DNA matches it firmly. For some rows the clone size is stated as once, few or many, or as a class when expanded; others skip it.

v_gene	j_gene	abundance	d_gene	CDR3aa	CDR3nt
TRBV5-1	TRBJ1-2	few	NA	CASSLAVDNYGYTF	TGCGCCAGCAGCTTGGCCGTGGACAACTATGGCTACACCTTC
TRBV7-9	TRBJ1-1	once	NA	CASSLVPRPEAFF	TGTGCCAGCAGCTTAGTCCCGAGGCCTGAAGCTTTCTTT
TRBV27	TRBJ2-1	few	NA	CASSSPSSNSYNEQFF	TGTGCCAGCAGTTCCCCGTCTAGCAACTCCTACAATGAGCAGTTCTTC
TRBV15	TRBJ2-1	NA	TRBD2	CATSRPLADDILSYNEQFF	TGTGCCACCAGCAGGCCCCTAGCGGACGACATCCTCTCCTACAATGAGCAGTTCTTC
TRBV6-2/TRBV6-3	TRBJ1-1	NA	NA	CASSYSVQGDTEAFF	TGTGCCAGCAGTTACTCGGTGCAGGGAGACACTGAAGCTTTCTTT
TRBV9	TRBJ2-3	NA	NA	CASSARRDIRTDTQYF	TGTGCCAGCAGCGCCCGCCGGGACATCCGCACAGATACGCAGTATTTT
TRBV3-1	TRBJ2-1	few	NA	CASSQEPGSDNEQFF	TGTGCCAGCAGCCAAGAACCTGGCTCTGACAATGAGCAGTTCTTC
TRBV4-3	TRBJ2-7	NA	NA	CASSQDNGGIYEQYF	TGCGCCAGCAGCCAAGATAATGGGGGAATTTACGAGCAGTACTTC
TRBV27	TRBJ2-2	NA	TRBD1	CASSTWTGENTGELFF	TGTGCCAGCAGTACCTGGACAGGGGAGAACACCGGGGAGCTGTTTTTT
TRBV18	TRBJ1-2	NA	NA	CASSPPQTELLGYTF	TGTGCCAGCTCACCACCGCAAACAGAGCTTTTAGGCTACACCTTC
TRBV20-1	TRBJ2-2	NA	TRBD1	CSARGGDSNTGELFF	TGCAGTGCTAGAGGAGGGGACAGTAACACCGGGGAGCTGTTTTTT
TRBV30	TRBJ2-7	few	NA	CAWTGGISYEQYF	TGTGCCTGGACGGGCGGAATCTCCTACGAGCAGTACTTC
TRBV7-2	TRBJ2-3	NA	NA	CASSFGPGPSTDTQYF	TGTGCCAGCAGCTTCGGACCGGGGCCGAGCACAGATACACAGTATTTT
TRBV3-1	TRBJ2-1	NA	TRBD1	CASSQHSGTGNNEQFF	TGTGCCAGCAGCCAACACTCCGGGACAGGGAACAATGAGCAGTTCTTC
TRBV24-1	TRBJ2-3	NA	TRBD1	CAASGGKSTDTQYF	TGTGCCGCATCAGGGGGCAAGTCCACAGATACGCAGTATTTT
TRBV11-2	TRBJ2-5	NA	NA	CASSLDRGSHEQYF	TGTGCCAGCAGCTTAGATCGAGGAAGTCATGAGCAGTACTTC
TRBV7-9	TRBJ2-1	few	NA	CASSFSGTPNGNEQFF	TGTGCCAGCAGCTTTTCCGGGACACCAAATGGAAATGAGCAGTTCTTC
TRBV5-1	TRBJ1-3	few	NA	CASSLVGQIAGNTIYF	TGCGCCAGCAGCTTGGTGGGCCAGATTGCTGGAAACACCATATATTTT
TRBV20-1	TRBJ2-7	NA	TRBD2	CSARGLTSGYNEQYF	TGCAGTGCTAGAGGGTTGACTAGCGGGTACAATGAGCAGTACTTC
TRBV7-9	TRBJ2-1	NA	TRBD1	CASSPDRVGFF	TGTGCCAGCAGCCCTGACAGGGTTGGGTTCTTC
TRBV20-1	TRBJ2-7	NA	NA	CSASMSNAYNEQYF	TGCAGTGCTAGTATGAGTAATGCCTACAATGAGCAGTACTTC
TRBV28	TRBJ1-4	NA	NA	CASSQRGGEANEKLFF	TGTGCCAGCAGTCAGCGGGGGGGGGAGGCTAATGAAAAACTGTTTTTT
TRBV4-1	TRBJ1-4	NA	TRBD1	CASSQVDRVGEKLFF	TGCGCCAGCAGCCAAGTGGACAGGGTTGGAGAAAAACTGTTTTTT
TRBV5-1	TRBJ2-7	few	TRBD2	CASSLKAGENNEQYF	TGCGCCAGCAGCTTAAAAGCGGGGGAGAACAATGAGCAGTACTTC